These 20 T cell receptor beta chains were all obtained from the same sample, sequenced in a study of shared clonotypes between healthy human individuals. Sequenced by immunoSEQ multiplex PCR; TCRdb stores in-frame clones only, minus some. The table has about 2 million clones, over 85% seen once; the top ten hold 0.13%. Sequencing was done on a sample of naive CD4+ T cells sorted from blood. Subset specified: CD45RA+ positively selected. The receptor source for this set is a man aged 18 to 29 in good health.

The chain combines TRBV29-1 with TRBJ1-2; perhaps TRBD1 as D (6 bases). CDR1 is SQVTM and CDR2 is ANQGSEA in the germline V gene. Trimming took 6 bases from V and 7 from J, leaving 15 bases between them. The CDR3 is 12 amino acids. Written as DNA, the CDR3 is TGCAGCGTCTACAGGGTCGACTGTGGCTACACCTTC. The encoded protein is CSVYRVDCGYTF.

The V and J genes are TRBV28 and TRBJ1-2; D is possibly TRBD1 (5 bases). From germline, CDR1 is MDHEN and CDR2 SYDVKM. V lost 2 bases to trimming and J lost 0 bases, with 10 bases between them. The CDR3 runs 15 residues. The CDR3 DNA reads TGTGCCAGCAGTTTACCGGGACCAACTAACTATGGCTACACCTTC. Its translation: CASSLPGPTNYGYTF.

The rearrangement joins TRBV5-1 to TRBJ1-3; 8 nucleotides line up with TRBD1. Germline V CDR1 and CDR2: SGHRS, YFSETQ. V was pared by 5 bases and J by 2 bases, with 9 bases of the junction left unmatched. The CDR3 has 16 amino acids. The CDR3 reads CASRHGQGIPGNTIYF. The CDR3 region has the DNA TGCGCCAGCAGACACGGACAGGGAATACCTGGAAACACCATATATTTT.

The chain links TRBV7-3 to TRBJ2-1; D not certain. The length of the CDR3 is 14 residues. Germline assignment: CDR1 SGHTA and CDR2 FQGTGA. Trimming took off 5 bases at V and 6 bases at J, with 14 bases between the two ends. The CDR3 nucleotides are TGTGCCAGCAGCCCCCAAGGGTCGGTCAATGAGCAGTTCTTC. This sequence encodes CASSPQGSVNEQFF.

The J gene is TRBJ1-2, the V gene TRBV19; D gene ambiguous. Trimming removed 4 bases from V and 4 bases from J, with 10 bases in between. This CDR3 spans 13 amino acids. In germline, CDR1 is LNHDA, CDR2 SQIVND (reference sequence). The CDR3 DNA reads TGTGCCAGTAGTAACCTTGCGGGCTATGGCTACACCTTC. Protein: CASSNLAGYGYTF.

The V call is TRBV5-6, the J call TRBJ2-5; 10 nucleotides agree with TRBD1. CDR1 is SGHDT and CDR2 is YYEEEE in the germline V gene. V shed 2 bases and J 2 bases; nucleotides not matched to a gene: 6. The CDR3 loop spans 16 amino acids. DNA of the CDR3: TGTGCCAGCAGCTTAAGACAGGGGGCAGGGCAAGAGACCCAGTACTTC. It specifies CASSLRQGAGQETQYF.

The chain combines TRBV11-2 with TRBJ2-1, with D possibly TRBD1 on 6 matching bases. Germline values: CDR1 SGHAT, CDR2 FQNNGV. V lost 3 bases and J lost 9, with 15 bases in between. The CDR3 spans 14 residues. The CDR3, as DNA: TGTGCCAGCAGCTTCAGGCAGGGGAGCGGTGAGCAGTTCTTC. The encoded protein is CASSFRQGSGEQFF. Full variable domain (rest looked up from reference TRBV11-2 and TRBJ2-1): EAGVAQSPRYKIIEKRQSVAFWCNPISGHATLYWYQQILGQGPKLLIQFQNNGVVDDSQLPKDRFSAERLKGVDSTLKIQPAKLEDSAVYLCASSFRQGSGEQFFGPGTRLTVL.

V is TRBV11-3 and J is TRBJ1-1; a possible D gene is TRBD1 (6 bases). This CDR3 has 17 residues. Germline assignment: CDR1 SGHNT and CDR2 YENEEA. V dropped 2 bases and J dropped 0 bases, with 16 bases sitting between them. CDR3 nucleotides: TGTGCCAGCAGCTTATCGTGGGCAGGGGCTTTGAACACTGAAGCTTTCTTT. Amino acids: CASSLSWAGALNTEAFF.

Comment on this clone: Additional DNA sequences in this sample encode the identical CDR3. V gene TRBV29-1 combines with J gene TRBJ2-5, with TRBD2 identical over 7 bases. There are 12 residues in the CDR3. Germline V gives CDR1 SQVTM, CDR2 ANQGSEA. V dropped 2 bases and J dropped 5; count of bases not matched to a gene: 2. In DNA, the CDR3 is TGCAGCGTTGAACGGGGAGGGGAGACCCAGTACTTC. This sequence encodes CSVERGGETQYF.

V usage is TRBV6-5 and J usage is TRBJ1-4, with 7 nucleotides matching TRBD1. V trimming: 2 bases; J trimming: 9 bases; junction bases outside the gene matches: 9. The CDR3 consists of 15 residues. Per the germline V gene, CDR1 is MNHEY and CDR2 is SVGAGI. The CDR3 DNA reads TGTGCCAGCAGTTACCAAGGGGACAGCGGGAAAAAACTGTTTTTT. Protein: CASSYQGDSGKKLFF.

This chain links TRBV9 with TRBJ2-1; no clear D gene. The CDR3 is 14 residues long. Germline V gene sequence: CDR1 SGDLS, CDR2 YYNGEE. The germline V and J ends were trimmed by 1 base and 8 bases, with 13 bases remaining between them. CDR3 DNA: TGTGCCAGCAGCGTATCAGGAAGCCCCGATGAGCAGTTCTTC. As protein: CASSVSGSPDEQFF.

This sequence joins TRBV14 and TRBJ2-1; possibly TRBD1 for D (6 bases). The CDR3 runs 13 residues. Trimming stripped 11 bases from V and 5 bases from J, with 16 bases between. The germline V gene encodes CDR1 SGHDN and CDR2 FVKESK. CDR3 in amino acids: CASVSGQNNEQFF. The DNA for the CDR3 is TGTGCCTCAGTGTCAGGACAGAACAATGAGCAGTTCTTC.

The chain combines TRBV5-1 with TRBJ2-2; possibly TRBD2 for D (6 bases). The V end was cut by 5 bases, the J end by 6 bases, with 14 bases between. Per the germline V gene, CDR1 is SGHRS and CDR2 is YFSETQ. The CDR3 has 14 residues. CDR3 in DNA: TGCGCCAGCAGGGAGGGAAATGTGGCCGGGGAGCTGTTTTTT. Its translation: CASREGNVAGELFF.

Comments on this clone: The same CDR3 is also encoded by other DNA sequences in this sample. The chain has TRBV5-1 and TRBJ1-2, with D possibly TRBD1 on 5 matching bases. The CDR3 length is 12 residues. Germline V CDR1 and CDR2: SGHRS, YFSETQ. V was trimmed by 0 bases and J by 5 bases, leaving 5 bases between them. CDR3 bases: TGCGCCAGCAGCTTGGCAGGGTATGGCTACACCTTC. Its translation: CASSLAGYGYTF.

As to this clone: Other DNA sequences in this specimen translate into the identical CDR3. The V gene is TRBV5-4, the J gene TRBJ2-7; D perhaps matches TRBD2 (6 bases). Looked up from germline, CDR1 is SGHNT and CDR2 is YYREEE (reference sequence). V lost 0 bases and J lost 3, with 7 bases in between. The length of the CDR3 is 13 residues. The CDR3 loop reads CASSLAGVYEQYF. DNA of the CDR3: TGTGCCAGCAGCTTGGCGGGAGTCTACGAGCAGTACTTC.

The chain links TRBV27 to TRBJ1-2; D is unclear. Per germline, CDR1 MNHEY and CDR2 SMNVEV (reference sequence). This CDR3 region has 12 residues. Trimming shortened V by 2 bases and J by 7 bases, and 8 bases separated the two germline ends. The CDR3 region has the DNA TGTGCCAGCAGTTTAGAGGCGGGTGGCTACACCTTC. Protein sequence: CASSLEAGGYTF.

Details on this clone: Since a much larger clone is just one base distant, this may be a read error. The rearrangement uses TRBV6-6 and TRBJ2-7; tentative D call: TRBD2 (6 bases). Per germline, CDR1 MNHNY and CDR2 SVGAGI (reference sequence). V lost 6 bases and J lost 0, with 9 bases in between. There are 13 residues in the CDR3. The CDR3 loop is CASRDGGSYEQYF. CDR3 DNA: TGTGCCAGCAGGGACGGGGGCTCCTACGAGCAGTACTTC.

The chain is built from TRBV7-2 and TRBJ2-6; D remains unclear. Germline CDR1 reads SGHTA; CDR2 reads FQGNSA. The CDR3 contains 15 residues. Between the trimmed V and J ends, which lost 4 bases and 3 bases, there was a span of 10 bases. The chain's CDR3 is CASSSDLIGANVLTF. DNA for the CDR3: TGTGCCAGCAGCTCAGACCTCATTGGGGCCAACGTCCTGACTTTC. Full variable domain (missing parts from reference TRBV7-2 and TRBJ2-6): GAGVSQSPSNKVTEKGKDVELRCDPISGHTALYWYRQSLGQGLEFLIYFQGNSAPDKSGLPSDRFSAERTGGSVSTLTIQRTQQEDSAVYLCASSSDLIGANVLTFGAGSRLTVL.

The CDR3 here is CAISESNAGPGELFF. Written as DNA, the CDR3 is TGTGCCATCAGTGAGTCGAATGCAGGCCCCGGGGAGCTGTTTTTT. The chain employs TRBV10-3 and TRBJ2-2; the D is unclear. CDR1 and CDR2 (germline): ENHRY, SYGVKD. The length of the CDR3 is 15 residues. V gave up 0 bases and J gave up 6 bases, with 11 bases separating them.

The chain combines TRBV7-9 with TRBJ2-7, with TRBD1 matching over 9 bases. Germline trimming cut 1 base from V and 4 bases from J; bases unmatched to any gene: 5. Per germline, CDR1 SEHNR and CDR2 FQNEAQ (reference sequence). The CDR3 totals 15 residues. The chain's CDR3 is CASSLVGTGSYEQYF. The CDR3 bases are TGTGCCAGCAGCTTAGTGGGGACAGGGTCGTACGAGCAGTACTTC.